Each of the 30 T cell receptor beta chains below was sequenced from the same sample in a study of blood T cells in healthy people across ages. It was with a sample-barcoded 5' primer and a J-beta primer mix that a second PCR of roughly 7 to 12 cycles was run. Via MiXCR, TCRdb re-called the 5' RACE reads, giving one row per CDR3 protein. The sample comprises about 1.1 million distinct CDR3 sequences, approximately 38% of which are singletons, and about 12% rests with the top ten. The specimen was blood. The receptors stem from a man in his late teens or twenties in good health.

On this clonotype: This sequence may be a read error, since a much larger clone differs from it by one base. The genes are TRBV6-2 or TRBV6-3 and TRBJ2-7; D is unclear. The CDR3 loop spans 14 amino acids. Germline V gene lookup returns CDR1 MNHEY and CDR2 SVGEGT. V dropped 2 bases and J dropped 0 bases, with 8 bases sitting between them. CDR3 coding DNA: TGTGCCAGCAGTTACGACGGGTACTCCTACGAGCAGTACTTC. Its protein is CASSYDGYSYEQYF.

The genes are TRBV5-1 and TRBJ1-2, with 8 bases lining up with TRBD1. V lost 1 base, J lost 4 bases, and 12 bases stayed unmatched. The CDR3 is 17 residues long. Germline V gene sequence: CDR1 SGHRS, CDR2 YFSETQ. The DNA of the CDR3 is TGCGCCAGCAGCTTGTCGGCAGGGGGCCTGTCTTTCTATGGCTACACCTTC. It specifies CASSLSAGGLSFYGYTF.

The CDR3 here is CATSRDLPSNQPQHF. The CDR3 region has the DNA TGTGCCACCAGCAGAGACTTGCCAAGCAATCAGCCCCAGCATTTT. This chain links TRBV15 with TRBJ1-5; D is uncertain. Trimming removed 0 bases from V and 1 base from J, with 7 bases in between. CDR3 length equals 15 residues. CDR1 is LNHNV and CDR2 is YYDKDF in the germline V gene (reference sequence).

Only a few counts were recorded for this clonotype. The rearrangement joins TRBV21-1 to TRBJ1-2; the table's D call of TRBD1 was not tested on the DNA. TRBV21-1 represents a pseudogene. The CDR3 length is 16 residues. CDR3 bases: TGTGCCAGCAGCAAAGGAGACAGGGGGCATAACTATGGCTACACCTTC. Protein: CASSKGDRGHNYGYTF.

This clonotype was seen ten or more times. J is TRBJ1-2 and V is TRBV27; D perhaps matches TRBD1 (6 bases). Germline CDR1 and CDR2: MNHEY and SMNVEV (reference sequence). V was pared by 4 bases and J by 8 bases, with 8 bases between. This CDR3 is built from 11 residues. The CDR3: CASSSGGGYTF. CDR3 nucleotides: TGTGCCAGCAGTTCCGGGGGCGGCTACACCTTC.

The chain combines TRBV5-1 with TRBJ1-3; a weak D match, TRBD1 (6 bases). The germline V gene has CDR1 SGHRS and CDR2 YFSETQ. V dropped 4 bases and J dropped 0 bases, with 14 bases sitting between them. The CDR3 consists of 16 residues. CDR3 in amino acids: CASSPGTGISGNTIYF. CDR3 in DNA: TGCGCCAGCAGCCCGGGCACAGGGATCTCTGGAAACACCATATATTTT.

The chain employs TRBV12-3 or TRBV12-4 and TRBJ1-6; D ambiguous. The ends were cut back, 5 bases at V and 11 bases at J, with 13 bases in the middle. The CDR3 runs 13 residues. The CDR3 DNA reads TGTGCCAGCAGTCTTCCTCGCCCGACACCCCTCCACTTT. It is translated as CASSLPRPTPLHF.

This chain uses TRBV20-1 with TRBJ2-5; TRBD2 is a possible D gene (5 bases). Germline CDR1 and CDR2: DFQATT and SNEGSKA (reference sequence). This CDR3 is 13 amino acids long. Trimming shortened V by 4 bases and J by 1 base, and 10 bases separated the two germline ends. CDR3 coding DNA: TGCAGTGCTAACGAGCGGCCCCAAGAGACCCAGTACTTC. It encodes CSANERPQETQYF.

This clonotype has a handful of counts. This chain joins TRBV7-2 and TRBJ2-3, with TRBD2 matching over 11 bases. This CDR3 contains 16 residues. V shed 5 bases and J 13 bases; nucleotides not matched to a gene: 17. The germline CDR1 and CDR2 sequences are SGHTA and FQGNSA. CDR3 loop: CASSPFTSGGAEVEYF. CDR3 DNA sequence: TGTGCCAGCAGCCCATTTACTAGCGGGGGTGCGGAGGTGGAGTATTTT.

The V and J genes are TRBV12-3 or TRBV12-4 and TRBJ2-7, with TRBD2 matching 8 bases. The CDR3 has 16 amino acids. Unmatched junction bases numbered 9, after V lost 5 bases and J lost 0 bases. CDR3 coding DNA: TGTGCCAGCAGTCAAGCGGGAGTTCCTTCCTCCTACGAGCAGTACTTC. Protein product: CASSQAGVPSSYEQYF.

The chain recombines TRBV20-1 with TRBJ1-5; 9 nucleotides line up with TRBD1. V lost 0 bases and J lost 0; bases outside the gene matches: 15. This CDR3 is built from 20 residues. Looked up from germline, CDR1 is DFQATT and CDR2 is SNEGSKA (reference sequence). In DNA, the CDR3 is TGCAGTGCTAGAGATCGACCTGGACAGGGGACCCCGTATAGCAATCAGCCCCAGCATTTT. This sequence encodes CSARDRPGQGTPYSNQPQHF.

CDR3 nucleotides: TGTGCCAGCAGTTCGCGGTGGACGGCCGAGAACACTGAAGCTTTCTTT. Translation: CASSSRWTAENTEAFF. This chain links TRBV12-3 or TRBV12-4 with TRBJ1-1; D is unclear. This CDR3 contains 16 residues. V was shortened by 4 bases and J by 1 base, with 16 bases between the two germline ends.

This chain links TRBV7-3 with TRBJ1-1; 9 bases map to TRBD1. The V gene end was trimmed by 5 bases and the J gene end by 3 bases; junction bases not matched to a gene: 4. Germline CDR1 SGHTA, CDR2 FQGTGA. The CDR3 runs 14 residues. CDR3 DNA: TGTGCCAGCAGCGCGACAGGGGGGGACACTGAAGCTTTCTTT. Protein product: CASSATGGDTEAFF.

In DNA form, the CDR3 reads TGTGCCAGCAGTTACAACGGGGTTCGGAATGAGCAGTTCTTC. Protein: CASSYNGVRNEQFF. The rearrangement links TRBV6-6 to TRBJ2-1, with a tentative D call TRBD2 (5 bases). The CDR3 has 14 residues. V was trimmed by 2 bases and J by 7 bases, leaving 12 bases between them. In germline, CDR1 is MNHNY, CDR2 SVGAGI (reference sequence).

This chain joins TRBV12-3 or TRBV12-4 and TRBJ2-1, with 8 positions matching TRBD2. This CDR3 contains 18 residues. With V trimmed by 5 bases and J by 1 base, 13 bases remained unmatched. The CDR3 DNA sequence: TGTGCCAGCAGTACGGGGGGGGGCCTCTCAGGATCCTACAATGAGCAGTTCTTC. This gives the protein CASSTGGGLSGSYNEQFF.

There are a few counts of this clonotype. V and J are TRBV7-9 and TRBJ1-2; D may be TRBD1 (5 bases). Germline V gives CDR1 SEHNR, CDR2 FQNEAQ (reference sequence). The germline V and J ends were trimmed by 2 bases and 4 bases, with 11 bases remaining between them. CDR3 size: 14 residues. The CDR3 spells CASSLKGALYGYTF. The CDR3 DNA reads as TGTGCCAGCAGCTTAAAAGGGGCCCTCTATGGCTACACCTTC.

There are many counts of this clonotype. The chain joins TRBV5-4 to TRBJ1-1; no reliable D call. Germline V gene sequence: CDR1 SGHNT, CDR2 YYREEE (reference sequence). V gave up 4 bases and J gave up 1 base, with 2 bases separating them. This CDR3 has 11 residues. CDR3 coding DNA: TGTGCCAGCAGCGCGAACACTGAAGCTTTCTTT. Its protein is CASSANTEAFF.

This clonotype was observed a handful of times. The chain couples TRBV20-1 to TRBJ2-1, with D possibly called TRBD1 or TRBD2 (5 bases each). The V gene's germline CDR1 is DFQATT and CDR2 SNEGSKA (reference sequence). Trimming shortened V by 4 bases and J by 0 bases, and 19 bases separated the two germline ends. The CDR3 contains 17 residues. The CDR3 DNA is TGCAGTGCTACACGAGCCCTCGGGGACCCCTCCTACAATGAGCAGTTCTTC. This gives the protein CSATRALGDPSYNEQFF.

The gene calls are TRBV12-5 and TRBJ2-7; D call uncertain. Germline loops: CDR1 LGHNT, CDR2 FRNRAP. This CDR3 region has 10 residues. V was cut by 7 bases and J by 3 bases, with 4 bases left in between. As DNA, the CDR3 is TGTGCTAGTGCCAACTACGAGCAGTACTTC. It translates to CASANYEQYF.

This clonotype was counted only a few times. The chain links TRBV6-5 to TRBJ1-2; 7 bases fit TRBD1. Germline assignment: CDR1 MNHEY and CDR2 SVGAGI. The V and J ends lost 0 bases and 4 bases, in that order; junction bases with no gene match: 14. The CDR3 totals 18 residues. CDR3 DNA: TGTGCCAGCAGTTACTCGGACAGGCGATCTATCAAAACCTATGGCTACACCTTC. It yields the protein CASSYSDRRSIKTYGYTF.

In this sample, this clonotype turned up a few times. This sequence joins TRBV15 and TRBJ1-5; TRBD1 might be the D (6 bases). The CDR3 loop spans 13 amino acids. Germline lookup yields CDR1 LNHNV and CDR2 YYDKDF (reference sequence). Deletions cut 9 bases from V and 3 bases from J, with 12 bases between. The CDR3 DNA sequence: TGTGCCACAGGACAGAAAATCAATCAGCCCCAGCATTTT. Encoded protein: CATGQKINQPQHF.

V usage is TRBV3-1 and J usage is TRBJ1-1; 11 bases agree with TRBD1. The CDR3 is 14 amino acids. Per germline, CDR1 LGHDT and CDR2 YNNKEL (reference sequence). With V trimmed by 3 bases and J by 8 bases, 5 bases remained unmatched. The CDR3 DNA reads TGTGCCAGCAGCCACCGTGGGACAGGGGGAGAAGCTTTCTTT. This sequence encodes CASSHRGTGGEAFF.

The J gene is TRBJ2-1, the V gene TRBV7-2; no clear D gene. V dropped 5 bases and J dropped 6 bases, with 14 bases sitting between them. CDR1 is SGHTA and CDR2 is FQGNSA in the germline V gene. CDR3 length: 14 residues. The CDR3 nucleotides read TGTGCCAGCAGCGTAGGTGGTAGCATCAATGAGCAGTTCTTC. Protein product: CASSVGGSINEQFF.

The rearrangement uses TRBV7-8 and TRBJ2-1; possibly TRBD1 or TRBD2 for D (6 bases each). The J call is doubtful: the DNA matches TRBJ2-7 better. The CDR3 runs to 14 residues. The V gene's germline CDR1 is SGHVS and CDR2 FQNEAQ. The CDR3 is CASSFRGPYNEQYF. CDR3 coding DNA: TGTGCCAGCAGCTTCCGGGGGCCTTACAATGAGCAGTACTTC.

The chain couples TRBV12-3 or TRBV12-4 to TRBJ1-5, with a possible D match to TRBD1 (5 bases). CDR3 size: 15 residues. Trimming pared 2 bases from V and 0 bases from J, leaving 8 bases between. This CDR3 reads CASSLQGLSNQPQHF. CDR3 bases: TGTGCCAGCAGTTTACAGGGACTTAGCAATCAGCCCCAGCATTTT.

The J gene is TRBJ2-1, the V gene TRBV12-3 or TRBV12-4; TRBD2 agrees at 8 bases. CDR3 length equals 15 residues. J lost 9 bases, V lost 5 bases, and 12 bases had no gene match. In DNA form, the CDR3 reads TGTGCCAGCAGTCCCCGGACTAAGCGGGGGAGTGAGCAGTTCTTC. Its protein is CASSPRTKRGSEQFF.

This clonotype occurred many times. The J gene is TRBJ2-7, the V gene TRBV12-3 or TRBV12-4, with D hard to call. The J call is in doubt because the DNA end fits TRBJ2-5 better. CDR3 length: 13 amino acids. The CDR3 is CASSLGARETQYF. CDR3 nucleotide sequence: TGTGCCAGCAGTTTAGGGGCGCGGGAGACCCAGTACTTC.

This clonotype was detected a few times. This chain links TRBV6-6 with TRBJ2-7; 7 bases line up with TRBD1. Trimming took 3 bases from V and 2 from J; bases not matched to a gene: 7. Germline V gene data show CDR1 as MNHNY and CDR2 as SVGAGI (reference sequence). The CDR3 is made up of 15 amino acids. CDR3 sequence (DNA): TGTGCCAGCAGTTATGGTGGGACAGCAACCTACGAGCAGTACTTC. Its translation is CASSYGGTATYEQYF.

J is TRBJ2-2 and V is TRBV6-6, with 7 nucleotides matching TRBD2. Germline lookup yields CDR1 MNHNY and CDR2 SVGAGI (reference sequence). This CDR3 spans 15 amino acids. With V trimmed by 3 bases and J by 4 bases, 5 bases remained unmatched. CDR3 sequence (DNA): TGTGCCAGCAGTTATATTGGGGGGGGCACCGGGGAGCTGTTTTTT. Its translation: CASSYIGGGTGELFF.

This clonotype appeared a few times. CDR3 DNA: TGTGCCAGCAGTTCGCCTCAGGGGTCAGATACGCAGTATTTT. Translation gives CASSSPQGSDTQYF. The chain recombines TRBV12-3 or TRBV12-4 with TRBJ2-3; maybe TRBD1 (6 bases). The CDR3 has 14 residues. V was shortened by 4 bases and J by 4 bases, with 12 bases between the two germline ends.